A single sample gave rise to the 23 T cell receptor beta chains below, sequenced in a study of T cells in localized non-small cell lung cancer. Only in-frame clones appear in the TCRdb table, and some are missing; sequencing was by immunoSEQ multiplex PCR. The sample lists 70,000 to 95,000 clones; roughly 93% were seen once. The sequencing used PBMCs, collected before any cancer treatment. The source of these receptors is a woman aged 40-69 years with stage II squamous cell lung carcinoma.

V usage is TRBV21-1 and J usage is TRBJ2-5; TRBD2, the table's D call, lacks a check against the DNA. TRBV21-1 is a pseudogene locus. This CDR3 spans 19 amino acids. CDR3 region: CASSKVWASGRGNQETQYF. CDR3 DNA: TGTGCCAGCAGCAAAGTTTGGGCTAGCGGGAGGGGAAACCAAGAGACCCAGTACTTC.

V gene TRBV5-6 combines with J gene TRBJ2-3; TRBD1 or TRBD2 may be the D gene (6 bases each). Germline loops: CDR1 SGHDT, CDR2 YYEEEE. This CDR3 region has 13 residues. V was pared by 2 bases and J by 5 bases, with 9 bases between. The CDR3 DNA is TGTGCCAGCAGCTTACAGGGAGGAGATACGCAGTATTTT. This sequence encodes CASSLQGGDTQYF.

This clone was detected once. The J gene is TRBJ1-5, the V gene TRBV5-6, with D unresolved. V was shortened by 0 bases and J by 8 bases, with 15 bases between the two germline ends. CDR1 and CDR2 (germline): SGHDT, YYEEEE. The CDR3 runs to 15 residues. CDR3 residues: CASSLVGEQMEPQHF. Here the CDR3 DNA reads TGTGCCAGCAGCTTGGTCGGGGAACAGATGGAGCCCCAGCATTTT.

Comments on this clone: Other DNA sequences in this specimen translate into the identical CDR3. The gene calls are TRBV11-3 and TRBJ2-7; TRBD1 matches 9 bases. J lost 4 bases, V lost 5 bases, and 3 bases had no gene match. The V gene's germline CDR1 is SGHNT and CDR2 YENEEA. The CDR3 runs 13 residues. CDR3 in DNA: TGTGCCAGCAGCCCGGGACAGGGATACGAGCAGTACTTC. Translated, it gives CASSPGQGYEQYF.

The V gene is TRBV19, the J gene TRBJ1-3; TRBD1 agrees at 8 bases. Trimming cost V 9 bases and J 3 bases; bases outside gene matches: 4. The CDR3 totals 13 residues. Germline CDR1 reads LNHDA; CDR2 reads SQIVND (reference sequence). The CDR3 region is CASEQGDGNTIYF. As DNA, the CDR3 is TGTGCCAGCGAACAGGGGGATGGAAACACCATATATTTT.

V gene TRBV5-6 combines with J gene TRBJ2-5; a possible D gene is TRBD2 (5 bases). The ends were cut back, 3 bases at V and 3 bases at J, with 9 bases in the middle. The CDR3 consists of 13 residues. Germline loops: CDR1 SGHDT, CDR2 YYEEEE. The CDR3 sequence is CASSWGEEETQYF. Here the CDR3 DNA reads TGTGCCAGCAGCTGGGGAGAAGAAGAGACCCAGTACTTC. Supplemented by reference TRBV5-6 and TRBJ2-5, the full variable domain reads DAGVTQSPTHLIKTRGQQVTLRCSPKSGHDTVSWYQQALGQGPQFIFQYYEEEERQRGNFPDRFSGHQFPNYSSELNVNALLLGDSALYLCASSWGEEETQYFGPGTRLLVL.

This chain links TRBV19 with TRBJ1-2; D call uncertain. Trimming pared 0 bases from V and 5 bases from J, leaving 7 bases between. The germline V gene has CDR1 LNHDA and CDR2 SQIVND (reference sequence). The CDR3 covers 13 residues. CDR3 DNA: TGTGCCAGTAGTATAGAACCTGGATATGGCTACACCTTC. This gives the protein CASSIEPGYGYTF.

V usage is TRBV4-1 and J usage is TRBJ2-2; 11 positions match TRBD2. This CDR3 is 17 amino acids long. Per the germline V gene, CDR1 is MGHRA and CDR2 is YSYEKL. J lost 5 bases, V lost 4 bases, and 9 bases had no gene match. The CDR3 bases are TGCGCCAGCAGCCGGGATACTAGCGGGAGCGGGACCGGGGAGCTGTTTTTT. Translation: CASSRDTSGSGTGELFF.

The CDR3 loop is CASTVPKGGAEKLFF. DNA of the CDR3: TGTGCCAGCACCGTACCAAAGGGTGGGGCAGAAAAACTGTTTTTT. The chain links TRBV28 to TRBJ1-4; tentative D call: TRBD1 (5 bases). Trimming removed 7 bases from V and 8 bases from J, with 20 bases in between. There are 15 residues in the CDR3. The germline CDR1 and CDR2 sequences are MDHEN and SYDVKM.

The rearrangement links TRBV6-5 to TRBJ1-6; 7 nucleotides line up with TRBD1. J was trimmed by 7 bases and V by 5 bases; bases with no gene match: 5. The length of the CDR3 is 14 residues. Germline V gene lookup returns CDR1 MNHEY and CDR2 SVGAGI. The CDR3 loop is CASSPDRKNSPLHF. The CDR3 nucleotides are TGTGCCAGCAGTCCGGACAGGAAGAATTCACCCCTCCACTTT.

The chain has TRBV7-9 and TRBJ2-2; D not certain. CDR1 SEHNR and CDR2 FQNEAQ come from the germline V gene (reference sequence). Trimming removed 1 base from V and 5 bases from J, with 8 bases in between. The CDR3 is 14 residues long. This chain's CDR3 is CASSLGPITGELFF. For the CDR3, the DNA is TGTGCCAGCAGCTTAGGGCCGATTACCGGGGAGCTGTTTTTT. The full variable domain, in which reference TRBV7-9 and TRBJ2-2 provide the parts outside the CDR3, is DTGVSQNPRHKITKRGQNVTFRCDPISEHNRLYWYRQTLGQGPEFLTYFQNEAQLEKSRLLSDRFSAERPKGSFSTLEIQRTEQGDSAMYLCASSLGPITGELFFGEGSRLTVL.

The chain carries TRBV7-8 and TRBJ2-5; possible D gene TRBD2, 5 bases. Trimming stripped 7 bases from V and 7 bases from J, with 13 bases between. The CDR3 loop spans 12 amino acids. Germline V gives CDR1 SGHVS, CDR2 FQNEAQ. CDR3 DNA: TGTGCCAGCACATCGGGAAAGAGGACCCAGTACTTC. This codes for CASTSGKRTQYF. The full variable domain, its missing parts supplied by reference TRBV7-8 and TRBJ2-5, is GAGVSQSPRYKVAKRGQDVALRCDPISGHVSLFWYQQALGQGPEFLTYFQNEAQLDKSGLPSDRFFAERPEGSVSTLKIQRTQQEDSAVYLCASTSGKRTQYFGPGTRLLVL.

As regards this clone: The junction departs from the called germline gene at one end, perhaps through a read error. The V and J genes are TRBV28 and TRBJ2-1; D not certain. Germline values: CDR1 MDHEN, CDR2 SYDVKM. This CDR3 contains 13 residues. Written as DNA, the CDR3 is TGTGCCAGCAGTTTCTCTGACTCAGCAGAGAGGCTCTTC. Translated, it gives CASSFSDSAERLF.

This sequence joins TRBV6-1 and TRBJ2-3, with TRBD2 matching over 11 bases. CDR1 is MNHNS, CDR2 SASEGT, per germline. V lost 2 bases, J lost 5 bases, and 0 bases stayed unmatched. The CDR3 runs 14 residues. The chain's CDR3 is CASSELAGGDTQYF. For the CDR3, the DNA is TGTGCCAGCAGTGAACTAGCGGGGGGAGATACGCAGTATTTT.

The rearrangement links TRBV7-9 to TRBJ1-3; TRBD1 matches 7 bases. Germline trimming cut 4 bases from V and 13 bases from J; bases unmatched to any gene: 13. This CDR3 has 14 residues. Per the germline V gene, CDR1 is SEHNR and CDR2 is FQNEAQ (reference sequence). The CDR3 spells CASSSRTGREEIYF. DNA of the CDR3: TGTGCCAGCAGCTCGAGGACAGGCCGGGAAGAGATATATTTT.

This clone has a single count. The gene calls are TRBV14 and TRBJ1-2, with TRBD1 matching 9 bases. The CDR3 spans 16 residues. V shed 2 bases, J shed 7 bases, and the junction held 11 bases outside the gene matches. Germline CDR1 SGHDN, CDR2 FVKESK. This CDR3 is CASSQNAGTGNFGYTF. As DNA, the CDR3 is TGTGCCAGCAGCCAAAACGCCGGGACAGGGAATTTTGGCTACACCTTC.

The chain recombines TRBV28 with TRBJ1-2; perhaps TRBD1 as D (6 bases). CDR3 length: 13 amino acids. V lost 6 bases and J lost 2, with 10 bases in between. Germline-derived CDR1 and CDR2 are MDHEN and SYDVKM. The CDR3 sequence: CASSRGGNYGYTF. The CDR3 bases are TGTGCCAGCAGCCGGGGGGGCAACTATGGCTACACCTTC.

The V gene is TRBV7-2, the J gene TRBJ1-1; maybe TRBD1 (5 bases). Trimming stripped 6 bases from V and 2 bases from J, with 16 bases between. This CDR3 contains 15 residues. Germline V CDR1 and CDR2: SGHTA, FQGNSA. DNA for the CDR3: TGTGCCAGCAGACTCCGGGACGGTCAAAACACTGAAGCTTTCTTT. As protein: CASRLRDGQNTEAFF.

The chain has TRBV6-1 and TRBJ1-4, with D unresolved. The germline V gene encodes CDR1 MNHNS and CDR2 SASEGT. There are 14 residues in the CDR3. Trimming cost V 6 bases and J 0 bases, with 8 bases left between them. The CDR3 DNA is TGTGCCAGCAGGATACCGGCAACTAATGAAAAACTGTTTTTT. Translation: CASRIPATNEKLFF.

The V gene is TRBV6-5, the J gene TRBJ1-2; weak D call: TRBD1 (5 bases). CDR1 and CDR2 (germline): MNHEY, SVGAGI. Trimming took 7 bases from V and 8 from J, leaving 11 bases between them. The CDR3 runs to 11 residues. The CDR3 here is CASKGPGGYTF. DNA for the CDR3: TGTGCCAGCAAGGGACCCGGCGGCTACACCTTC.

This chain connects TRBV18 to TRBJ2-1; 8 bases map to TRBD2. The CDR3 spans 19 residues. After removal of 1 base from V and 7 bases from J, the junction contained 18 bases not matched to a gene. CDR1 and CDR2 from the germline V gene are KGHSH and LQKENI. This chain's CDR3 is CASSPREIAGPLSKNEQFF. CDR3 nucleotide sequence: TGTGCCAGCTCACCACGGGAGATAGCGGGACCCCTGTCAAAGAATGAGCAGTTCTTC. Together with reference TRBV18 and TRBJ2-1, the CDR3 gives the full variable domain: NAGVMQNPRHLVRRRGQEARLRCSPMKGHSHVYWYRQLPEEGLKFMVYLQKENIIDESGMPKERFSAEFPKEGPSILRIQQVVRGDSAAYFCASSPREIAGPLSKNEQFFGPGTRLTVL.

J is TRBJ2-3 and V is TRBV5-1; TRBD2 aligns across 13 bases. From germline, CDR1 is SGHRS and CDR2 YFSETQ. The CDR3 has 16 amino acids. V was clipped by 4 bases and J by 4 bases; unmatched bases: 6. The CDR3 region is CASSLRTSGGSDTQYF. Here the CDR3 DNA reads TGCGCCAGCAGCCTAAGGACTAGCGGGGGCTCAGATACGCAGTATTTT.

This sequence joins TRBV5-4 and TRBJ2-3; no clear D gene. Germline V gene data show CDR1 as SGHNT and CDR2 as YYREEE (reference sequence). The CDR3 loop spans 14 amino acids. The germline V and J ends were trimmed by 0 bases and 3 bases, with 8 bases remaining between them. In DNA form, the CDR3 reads TGTGCCAGCAGCTTGGCAGGCAGAACAGATACGCAGTATTTT. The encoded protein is CASSLAGRTDTQYF.